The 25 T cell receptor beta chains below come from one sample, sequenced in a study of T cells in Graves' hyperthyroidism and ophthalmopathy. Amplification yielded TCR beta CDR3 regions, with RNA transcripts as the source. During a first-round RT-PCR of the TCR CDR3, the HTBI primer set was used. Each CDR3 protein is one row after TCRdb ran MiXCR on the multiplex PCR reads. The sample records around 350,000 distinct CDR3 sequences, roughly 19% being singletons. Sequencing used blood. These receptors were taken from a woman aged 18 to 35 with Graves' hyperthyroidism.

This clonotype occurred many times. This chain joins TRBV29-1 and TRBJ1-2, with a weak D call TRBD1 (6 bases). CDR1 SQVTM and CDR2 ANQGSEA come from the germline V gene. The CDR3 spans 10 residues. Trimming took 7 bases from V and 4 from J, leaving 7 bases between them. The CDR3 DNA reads TGCAGCGCGGGGGCCTATGGCTACACCTTC. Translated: CSAGAYGYTF.

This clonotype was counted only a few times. The CDR3 DNA follows: TGTGCCAGCAGTGCATGGACTAGCGGGGGATACGAGCAGTACTTC. As protein: CASSAWTSGGYEQYF. The chain recombines TRBV6-1 with TRBJ2-7; TRBD2 matches 13 bases. This CDR3 contains 15 residues. V was clipped by 4 bases and J by 4 bases; unmatched bases: 4. Per the germline V gene, CDR1 is MNHNS and CDR2 is SASEGT.

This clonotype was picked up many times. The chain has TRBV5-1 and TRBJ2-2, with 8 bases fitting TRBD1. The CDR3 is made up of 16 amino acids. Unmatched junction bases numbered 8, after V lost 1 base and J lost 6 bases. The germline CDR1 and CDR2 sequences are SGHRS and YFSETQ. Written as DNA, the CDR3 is TGCGCCAGCAGCTTGCCTGGACAGGGAGGCGCCGGGGAGCTGTTTTTT. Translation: CASSLPGQGGAGELFF.

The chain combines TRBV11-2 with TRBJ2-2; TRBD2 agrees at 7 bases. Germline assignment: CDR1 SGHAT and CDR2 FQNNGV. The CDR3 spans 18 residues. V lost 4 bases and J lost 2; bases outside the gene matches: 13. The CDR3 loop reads CASSSHSGERGNTGELFF. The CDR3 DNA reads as TGTGCCAGCAGCTCTCATTCCGGGGAGCGGGGAAACACCGGGGAGCTGTTTTTT.

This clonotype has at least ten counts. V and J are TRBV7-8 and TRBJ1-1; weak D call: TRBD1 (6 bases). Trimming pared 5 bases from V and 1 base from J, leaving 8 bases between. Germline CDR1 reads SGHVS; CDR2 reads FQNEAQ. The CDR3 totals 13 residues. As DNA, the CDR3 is TGTGCCAGCAGCGACAGGAGGAACACTGAAGCTTTCTTT. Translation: CASSDRRNTEAFF.

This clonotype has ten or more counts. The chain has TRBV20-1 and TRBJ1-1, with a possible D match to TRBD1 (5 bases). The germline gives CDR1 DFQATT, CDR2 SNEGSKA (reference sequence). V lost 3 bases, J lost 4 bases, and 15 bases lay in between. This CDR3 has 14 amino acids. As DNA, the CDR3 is TGCAGTGCTAGTCCGGGACGCCTAAGCACTGAAGCTTTCTTT. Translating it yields CSASPGRLSTEAFF.

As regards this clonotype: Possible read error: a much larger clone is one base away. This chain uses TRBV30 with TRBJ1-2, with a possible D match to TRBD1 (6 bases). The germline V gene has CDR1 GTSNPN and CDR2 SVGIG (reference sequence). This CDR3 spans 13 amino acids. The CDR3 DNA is TGTGCCTGGATCGTTGACAGGCTCTATGGCTACGCCTTC. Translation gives CAWIVDRLYGYAF.

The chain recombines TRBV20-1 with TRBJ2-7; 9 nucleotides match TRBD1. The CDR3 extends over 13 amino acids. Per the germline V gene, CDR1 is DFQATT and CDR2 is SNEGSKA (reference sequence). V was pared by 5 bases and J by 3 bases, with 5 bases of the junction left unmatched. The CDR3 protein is CSAARTGVYEQYF. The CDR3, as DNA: TGCAGTGCTGCCCGGACAGGGGTCTACGAGCAGTACTTC.

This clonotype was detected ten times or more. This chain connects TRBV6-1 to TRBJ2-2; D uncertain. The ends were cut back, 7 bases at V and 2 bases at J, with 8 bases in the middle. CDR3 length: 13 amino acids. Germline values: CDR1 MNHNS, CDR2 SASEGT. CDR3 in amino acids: CASKVRNTGELFF. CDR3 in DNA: TGTGCCAGCAAGGTCAGAAACACCGGGGAGCTGTTTTTT.

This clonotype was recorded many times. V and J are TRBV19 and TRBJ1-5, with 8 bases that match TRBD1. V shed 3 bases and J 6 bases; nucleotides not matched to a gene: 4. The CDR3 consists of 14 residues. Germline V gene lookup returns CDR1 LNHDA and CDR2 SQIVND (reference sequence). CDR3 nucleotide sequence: TGTGCCAGTAGTATCGGACAGGGAACTCAGCCCCAGCATTTT. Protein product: CASSIGQGTQPQHF.

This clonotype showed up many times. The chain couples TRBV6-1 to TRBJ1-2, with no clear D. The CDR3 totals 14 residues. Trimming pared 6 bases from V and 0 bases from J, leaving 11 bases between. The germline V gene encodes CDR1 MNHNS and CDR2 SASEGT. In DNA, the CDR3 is TGTGCCAGCAGCCCGAGGGTGACTAACTATGGCTACACCTTC. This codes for CASSPRVTNYGYTF.

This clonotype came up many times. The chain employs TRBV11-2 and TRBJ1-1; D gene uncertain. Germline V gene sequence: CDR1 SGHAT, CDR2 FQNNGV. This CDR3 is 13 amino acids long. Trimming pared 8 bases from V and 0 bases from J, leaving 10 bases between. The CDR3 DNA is TGTGCCAGCCCAGGATCGGTGAACACTGAAGCTTTCTTT. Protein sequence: CASPGSVNTEAFF.

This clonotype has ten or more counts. CDR3 coding DNA: TGTGCCAGCAGTGAAGGGACAGGGGGCCAAGAGACCCAGTACTTC. It translates to CASSEGTGGQETQYF. J is TRBJ2-5 and V is TRBV25-1, with 11 positions matching TRBD1. The J segment lost 1 base and the V segment lost 2 bases, leaving 0 bases of the junction unmatched. Germline V lookup: CDR1 MGHDK, CDR2 SYGVNS. The CDR3 runs to 15 residues.

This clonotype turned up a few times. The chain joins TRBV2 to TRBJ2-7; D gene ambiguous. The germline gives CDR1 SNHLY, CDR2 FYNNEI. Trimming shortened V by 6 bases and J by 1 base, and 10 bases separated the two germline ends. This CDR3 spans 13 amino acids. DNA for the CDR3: TGTGCCAGCAGCGAAAGGAGTTCCTACGAGCAGTACTTC. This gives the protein CASSERSSYEQYF.

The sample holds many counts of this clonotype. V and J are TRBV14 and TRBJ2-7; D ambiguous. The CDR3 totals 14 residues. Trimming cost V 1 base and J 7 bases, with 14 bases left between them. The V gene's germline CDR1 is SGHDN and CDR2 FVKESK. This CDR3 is CASSQASLFQEQYF. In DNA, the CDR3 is TGTGCCAGCAGCCAAGCCTCCTTATTCCAAGAGCAGTACTTC. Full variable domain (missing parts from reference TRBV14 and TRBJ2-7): EAGVTQFPSHSVIEKGQTVTLRCDPISGHDNLYWYRRVMGKEIKFLLHFVKESKQDESGMPNNRFLAERTGGTYSTLKVQPAELEDSGVYFCASSQASLFQEQYFGPGTRLTVT.

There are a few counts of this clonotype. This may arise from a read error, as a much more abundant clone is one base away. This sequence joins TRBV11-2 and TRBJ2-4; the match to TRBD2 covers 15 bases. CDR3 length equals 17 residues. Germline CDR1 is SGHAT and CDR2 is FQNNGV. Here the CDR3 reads CASSSGLAGGQRNIKYF. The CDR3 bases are TGTGCCAGCAGCTCCGGACTAGCGGGGGGGCAGCGGAACATTAAGTACTTC. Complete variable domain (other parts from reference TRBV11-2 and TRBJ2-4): EAGVAQSPRYKIIEKRQSVAFWCNPISGHATLYWYQQILGQGPKLLIQFQNNGVVDDSQLPKDRFSAERLKGVDSTLKIQPAKLEDSAVYLCASSSGLAGGQRNIKYFGAGTRLSVL.

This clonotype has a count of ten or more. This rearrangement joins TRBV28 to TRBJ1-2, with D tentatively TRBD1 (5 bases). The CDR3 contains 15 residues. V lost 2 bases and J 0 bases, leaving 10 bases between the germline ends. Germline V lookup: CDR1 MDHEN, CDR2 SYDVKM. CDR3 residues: CASSLAGGTNYGYTF. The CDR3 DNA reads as TGTGCCAGCAGTTTAGCTGGGGGAACTAACTATGGCTACACCTTC.

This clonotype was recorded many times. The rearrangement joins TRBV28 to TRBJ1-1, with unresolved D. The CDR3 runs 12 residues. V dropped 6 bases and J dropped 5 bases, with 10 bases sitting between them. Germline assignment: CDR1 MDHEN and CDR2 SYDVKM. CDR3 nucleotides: TGTGCCAGCAGAGTAGGAGGGACTGAAGCTTTCTTT. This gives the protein CASRVGGTEAFF.

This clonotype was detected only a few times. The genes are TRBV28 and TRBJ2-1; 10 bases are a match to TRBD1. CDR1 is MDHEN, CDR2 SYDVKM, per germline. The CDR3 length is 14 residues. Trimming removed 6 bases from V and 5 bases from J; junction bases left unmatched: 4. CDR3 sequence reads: CASRTGGGHNEQFF. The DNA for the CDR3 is TGTGCCAGCAGGACAGGGGGCGGCCACAATGAGCAGTTCTTC.

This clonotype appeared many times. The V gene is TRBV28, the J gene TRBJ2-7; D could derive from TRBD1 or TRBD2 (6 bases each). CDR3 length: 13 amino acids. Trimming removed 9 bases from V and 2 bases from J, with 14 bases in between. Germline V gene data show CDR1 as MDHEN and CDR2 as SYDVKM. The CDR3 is CASGGGIAYEQYF. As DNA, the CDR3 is TGTGCCAGTGGGGGCGGGATAGCCTACGAGCAGTACTTC.

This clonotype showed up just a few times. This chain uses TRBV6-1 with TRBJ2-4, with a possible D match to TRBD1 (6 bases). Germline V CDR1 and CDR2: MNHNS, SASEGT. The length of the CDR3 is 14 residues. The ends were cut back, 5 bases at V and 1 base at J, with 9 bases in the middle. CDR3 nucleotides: TGTGCCAGCAGTACAGGGTCGGCCAAAAACATTCAGTACTTC. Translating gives CASSTGSAKNIQYF.

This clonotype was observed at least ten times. Written as DNA, the CDR3 is TGTGCCAGCAGCTGGGACCTGATGACCCAGTACTTC. This gives the protein CASSWDLMTQYF. This sequence joins TRBV11-2 and TRBJ2-5; D tentatively reads TRBD1 or TRBD2 (5 bases each). This CDR3 region has 12 residues. Between the trimmed V and J ends, which lost 4 bases and 7 bases, there was a span of 10 bases. CDR1 and CDR2 (germline): SGHAT, FQNNGV.

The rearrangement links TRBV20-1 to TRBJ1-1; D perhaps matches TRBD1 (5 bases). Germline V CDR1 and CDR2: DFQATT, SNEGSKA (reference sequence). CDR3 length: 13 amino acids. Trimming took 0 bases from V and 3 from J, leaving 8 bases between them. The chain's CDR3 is CSARERGDTEAFF. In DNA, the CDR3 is TGCAGTGCTAGAGAAAGGGGAGACACTGAAGCTTTCTTT.

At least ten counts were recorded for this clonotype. As DNA, the CDR3 is TGCAGTGCTATCACAGGGGGCATGGAGACCCAGTACTTC. As protein: CSAITGGMETQYF. V is TRBV20-1 and J is TRBJ2-5; 9 bases match TRBD1. CDR3 length: 13 residues. The ends lost 4 bases at V and 5 bases at J; junction bases unmatched: 5. The germline gives CDR1 DFQATT, CDR2 SNEGSKA (reference sequence).

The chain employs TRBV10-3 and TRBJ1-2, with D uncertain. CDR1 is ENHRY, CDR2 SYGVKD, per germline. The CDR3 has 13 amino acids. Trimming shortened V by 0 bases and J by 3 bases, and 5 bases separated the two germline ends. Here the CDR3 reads CAISESLDYGYTF. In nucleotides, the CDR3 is TGTGCCATCAGTGAGTCCCTGGACTATGGCTACACCTTC.